The TCR beta chain described here comes from a study of T cells in Graves' hyperthyroidism and ophthalmopathy. TCR beta CDR3 regions were amplified from RNA. The primer set for the first-round RT-PCR of the TCR CDR3 was HTBI. TCRdb itself ran the multiplex PCR reads through MiXCR, one entry per CDR3 protein. The sample lists over 700,000 distinct CDR3 sequences; 15% to 20% were seen once. V lost 3 bases to trimming and J lost 0 bases, with 18 bases between them. Germline V CDR1 and CDR2: MGHRA, YSYEKL. This CDR3 has 18 residues. A few counts support this clonotype. Material: blood. The rearrangement links TRBV4-1 to TRBJ1-5; no firm D call. This receptor was taken from a woman between 45 and 65 years old with Graves' hyperthyroidism that later progressed to Graves' ophthalmopathy. The CDR3 spells CASSQPWLAGYSNQPQHF. CDR3 bases: TGCGCCAGCAGCCAGCCCTGGTTGGCAGGTTATAGCAATCAGCCCCAGCATTTT.